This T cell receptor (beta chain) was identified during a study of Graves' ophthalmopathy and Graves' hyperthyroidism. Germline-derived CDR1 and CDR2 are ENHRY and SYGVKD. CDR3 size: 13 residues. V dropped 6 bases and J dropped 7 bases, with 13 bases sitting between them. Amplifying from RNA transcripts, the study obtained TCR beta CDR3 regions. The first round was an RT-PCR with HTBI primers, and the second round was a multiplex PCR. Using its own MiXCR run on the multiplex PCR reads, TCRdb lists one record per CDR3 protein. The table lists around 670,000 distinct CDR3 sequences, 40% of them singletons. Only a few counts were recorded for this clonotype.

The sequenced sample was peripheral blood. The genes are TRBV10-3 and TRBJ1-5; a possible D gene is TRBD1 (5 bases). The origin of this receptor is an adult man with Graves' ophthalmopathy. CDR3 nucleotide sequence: TGTGCCATCAGCGAGAGCAGGGTGCAGCCCCAGCATTTT. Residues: CAISESRVQPQHF.